Listed below are T cell receptor beta chains from one sample, sequenced in a study of identifying expanded T cells in peripheral blood. Libraries were prepared by immunoSEQ multiplex PCR; TCRdb keeps only in-frame clonotypes and omits some of them. The sample lists approximately 120,000 clones, around 90% seen once, with 6.5% to 9% in the top ten. The material sequenced was blood. Receptors were obtained from a person between 18 and 75 years old in good health. Both conserved end residues are part of each CDR3. The D gene is left open where the match is weak. The size field is filled for only some rows; it gives once, few, many or a size class.

length	D	size	V	J	CDR3	DNA
13	.	.	TRBV11-3	TRBJ2-7	CASSLEGTYEQYF	TGTGCCAGCAGCTTAGAGGGGACCTACGAGCAGTACTTC
13	.	once	TRBV5-1	TRBJ2-7	CASSLPGQYEQYF	TGCGCCAGCAGCCTACCAGGACAGTACGAGCAGTACTTC
14	TRBD2	.	TRBV6-5	TRBJ2-2	CASSLAGNTGELFF	TGTGCCAGCAGTCTAGCGGGAAACACCGGGGAGCTGTTTTTT
17	.	.	TRBV7-2	TRBJ2-6	CASSGRRGGYGANVLTF	TGTGCCAGCAGCGGAAGAAGGGGGGGATATGGGGCCAACGTCCTGACTTTC
16	.	.	TRBV11-2	TRBJ2-2	CASSTPKVGETGELFF	TGTGCCAGCAGCACCCCGAAGGTGGGAGAGACCGGGGAGCTGTTTTTT
13	TRBD2	.	TRBV28	TRBJ2-2	CASRGLVAGELFF	TGTGCCAGCAGGGGACTAGTGGCCGGGGAGCTGTTTTTT
16	TRBD1	few	TRBV7-8	TRBJ2-1	CASSTRQGSSYNEQFF	TGTGCCAGCAGCACCCGACAGGGTTCGTCCTACAATGAGCAGTTCTTC
15	.	.	TRBV5-5	TRBJ2-1	CASSSVIWGYNEQFF	TGTGCCAGCAGCTCGGTGATTTGGGGTTACAATGAGCAGTTCTTC
17	.	.	TRBV25-1	TRBJ2-7	CASARAYDDFSPSEQYF	TGTGCCAGCGCAAGGGCCTACGATGACTTTAGTCCGTCCGAGCAGTACTTC
17	.	.	TRBV9	TRBJ1-2	CASSFRPRVRKYYGYTF	TGTGCCAGCAGCTTTAGACCTCGGGTAAGAAAGTACTATGGCTACACCTTC
14	TRBD2	.	TRBV10-3	TRBJ2-7	CAISSSGGTGEQYF	TGTGCCATCAGTTCTAGCGGGGGGACGGGCGAGCAGTACTTC
14	TRBD1	.	TRBV5-4	TRBJ1-2	CASSSGQGVNGYTF	TGTGCCAGCAGCTCCGGCCAGGGGGTGAATGGCTACACCTTC
14	TRBD1	.	TRBV19	TRBJ1-4	CASSTTGGSEKLFF	TGTGCCAGTAGTACAACAGGGGGCTCAGAAAAACTGTTTTTT
17	TRBD1	once	TRBV25-1	TRBJ1-1	CASSELGTGGANTEAFF	TGTGCCAGCAGTGAATTGGGGACAGGGGGCGCGAACACTGAAGCTTTCTTT
16	.	.	TRBV7-2	TRBJ2-2	CASSGRGGPNTGELFF	TGTGCCAGCAGCGGCCGCGGGGGCCCAAACACCGGGGAGCTGTTTTTT
15	.	.	TRBV14	TRBJ1-5	CASSQAPAGLQPQHF	TGTGCCAGCAGCCAAGCCCCGGCAGGGCTTCAGCCCCAGCATTTT
11	.	.	TRBV10-3	TRBJ2-7	CAIGSDDEQYF	TGTGCCATCGGCAGCGATGACGAGCAGTACTTC
14	TRBD1	.	TRBV19	TRBJ1-1	CASSLSRGQGEAFF	TGTGCCAGTAGTCTTTCTAGGGGACAGGGTGAAGCTTTCTTT
13	.	.	TRBV2	TRBJ2-3	CASSYQATDTQYF	TGTGCCAGCAGTTACCAGGCCACAGATACGCAGTATTTT
16	.	.	TRBV5-1	TRBJ1-6	CASSLSPSSYNSPLHF	TGCGCCAGCAGCTTAAGCCCCAGCTCCTATAATTCACCCCTCCACTTT
13	.	few	TRBV2	TRBJ1-2	CASSGRGVYGYTF	TGTGCCAGCAGTGGTAGGGGAGTCTATGGCTACACCTTC
13	TRBD1	.	TRBV5-1	TRBJ2-7	CASSLGGQGSQYF	TGCGCCAGCAGCTTGGGGGGACAGGGCTCGCAGTACTTC
13	.	once	TRBV19	TRBJ1-1	CASSIRENTEAFF	TGTGCCAGTAGTATCCGGGAGAACACTGAAGCTTTCTTT
15	TRBD2	.	TRBV7-2	TRBJ2-3	CASTSPGLVTDTQYF	TGTGCCAGCACTTCACCGGGACTAGTCACAGATACGCAGTATTTT
15	.	.	TRBV7-9	TRBJ2-1	CASSLGAGYYNEQFF	TGTGCCAGCAGCTTAGGGGCGGGTTACTACAATGAGCAGTTCTTC
13	.	once	TRBV6-6	TRBJ1-2	CASSYRAVYGYTF	TGTGCCAGCAGTTACAGGGCAGTTTATGGCTACACCTTC
12	.	.	TRBV10-3	TRBJ1-5	CATAGQHQPQHF	TGTGCCACCGCAGGGCAACATCAGCCCCAGCATTTT
15	.	.	TRBV23-1	TRBJ2-3	CASSLSPGSTDTQYF	TGCGCCAGCAGCCTTTCCCCGGGCAGCACAGATACGCAGTATTTT
14	.	.	TRBV4-3	TRBJ1-2	CASSRLPDKIGYTF	TGCGCCAGCAGCCGCCTGCCGGACAAAATTGGCTACACCTTC
14	.	.	TRBV27	TRBJ1-2	CATKPRTSNYGYTF	TGTGCCACCAAACCCCGGACCTCCAACTATGGCTACACCTTC
14	TRBD1	.	TRBV5-6	TRBJ1-2	CASSLGGTDYGYTF	TGTGCCAGCAGCTTGGGGGGGACAGACTATGGCTACACCTTC
13	TRBD1	.	TRBV27	TRBJ2-7	CASSRGQNYEQYF	TGTGCCAGCAGCAGGGGACAGAACTACGAGCAGTACTTC
14	.	.	TRBV19	TRBJ1-5	CASSWNREQQPQHF	TGTGCCAGTAGTTGGAACAGGGAACAACAGCCCCAGCATTTT
13	.	.	TRBV19	TRBJ2-3	CASSPRPPDTQYF	TGTGCCAGTAGTCCCAGACCGCCGGATACGCAGTATTTT
13	.	.	TRBV27	TRBJ2-7	CASSFSSSYEQYF	TGTGCCAGCAGTTTCTCATCCTCCTACGAGCAGTACTTC
15	.	.	TRBV4-3	TRBJ1-1	CASSQVYGMNTEAFF	TGCGCCAGCAGCCAAGTCTACGGGATGAACACTGAAGCTTTCTTT
16	TRBD1	.	TRBV5-1	TRBJ2-1	CASSLRGQGADNEQFF	TGCGCCAGCAGTCTGAGGGGACAGGGGGCGGACAATGAGCAGTTCTTC
14	.	.	TRBV6-5	TRBJ1-1	CASSYSTGITEAFF	TGTGCCAGCAGTTACTCGACGGGAATCACTGAAGCTTTCTTT
13	.	.	TRBV5-4	TRBJ2-3	CASSIKAPDTQYF	TGTGCCAGCAGTATCAAAGCTCCGGATACGCAGTATTTT
13	.	.	TRBV10-3	TRBJ1-3	CAISEPSGNTIYF	TGTGCCATCAGTGAGCCCTCTGGAAACACCATATATTTT
14	.	.	TRBV5-1	TRBJ2-1	CASEEGVHYNEQFF	TGCGCCAGCGAGGAGGGGGTTCACTACAATGAGCAGTTCTTC
20	.	.	TRBV9	TRBJ2-3	CASSVATRAYRGGGTYTQYF	TGTGCCAGCAGCGTAGCTACGAGGGCGTACCGCGGTGGGGGGACATATACGCAGTATTTT
13	.	few	TRBV30	TRBJ1-2	CAFQPRDRYGYTF	TGTGCCTTTCAACCCCGGGACCGGTATGGCTACACCTTC
15	TRBD2	.	TRBV6-4	TRBJ2-1	CASSTGLSGKVEQFF	TGTGCCAGCAGTACCGGACTAAGCGGGAAGGTTGAGCAGTTCTTC